One TCR beta chain is described in this entry. Its antigen is currently unknown. Sequenced by immunoSEQ multiplex PCR; TCRdb stores in-frame clones only, minus some. The sample has 95,000 to 150,000 clones, roughly 90% seen once; the top ten hold about 4.3%. The data originate from a study of T cell responses to AZD1222 COVID-19 vaccine. Study-wide results and limits: Along spike, vaccine-associated CD4 TCRs were found throughout, with dominance at 160-218 and 743-854.

The sequencing used peripheral blood, collected on day 0 of AZD1222 vaccination. The clonotype comes from an adult in good health.

In DNA, the CDR3 is TGTGCCAGCAGTTTAGGGGGGGGCTCGAGAGAAAAACTGTTTTTT. Translation: CASSLGGGSREKLFF. The chain recombines TRBV28 with TRBJ1-4; tentative D call: TRBD1 (6 bases). The V and J ends lost 2 bases and 8 bases respectively, with 15 bases between them. The CDR3 totals 15 residues. CDR1 is MDHEN and CDR2 is SYDVKM in the germline V gene. Looking up the rest from reference TRBV28 and TRBJ1-4 gives the full variable domain: DVKVTQSSRYLVKRTGEKVFLECVQDMDHENMFWYRQDPGLGLRLIYFSYDVKMKEKGDIPEGYSVSREKKERFSLILESASTNQTSMYLCASSLGGGSREKLFFGSGTQLSVL.